This T cell receptor beta chain was retrieved from a study of blood T cells in healthy people across ages (dated by TCRdb to the mid-2010s). Regarding the study in general: In model experiments, template switching captured about one uniquely barcoded TCR beta cDNA molecule for every two T cells. Two additional independent replicas of 1 million unique cDNA reads from the same blood draw were analyzed for two donors (one aged 18 to 30 and one aged 80 or older). Donors of different ages were randomly distributed across sequencing lanes to avoid experimental bias. The donors were divided into four age groups: young (average around 15 years), middle-aged (around 41), aged (roughly 66) and long-lived (nearly 85). Age-related changes in TCR beta repertoire diversity were measured in the study by deep sequencing normalized with unique cDNA molecular identifiers. Broader findings and caveats from the paper: Since profiling was done on bulk unsorted PBMCs, naive and antigen-experienced compartments could not be conclusively compared. A strong correlation was found between observed TCR beta diversity and the percentage of naive T cells measured by flow cytometry. Observed TCR beta diversity per million T cells fell roughly linearly with age, and a significant reduction was already apparent by age roughly 40. Estimates of total diversity based on one million sequenced T cells were considered lower bounds and underestimates. Compared with the aged group, the long-lived group had more naive CD4+ T cells, fewer expanded clones and increased TCR diversity, suggesting age selection. Donor CMV infection status was unknown, potentially confounding age-related changes in expanded clonotypes.

About this clonotype: Its antigen remains unidentified. The record has no base qualities; no much larger clone is one base away.

The protocol used for the library was 5' RACE. The sequencing machine was an Illumina HiSeq 2500. A second PCR of roughly 7 to 11 cycles was performed with a sample-barcoded 5' primer and a J-beta primer mix. A unique molecular identifier was introduced onto each TCR beta cDNA molecule by a template-switch 5' adaptor carrying 12 random nucleotides. Each sample yielded at least 3 million CDR3-containing paired-end reads. The Mint cDNA synthesis kit, primed by a TRBC-specific oligonucleotide, was used to synthesize first-strand cDNA from all RNA. After uracil-DNA glycosylase treatment, a first 18-cycle PCR used universal primers M1SS and BC2_uni_R on all cDNA. The source study handled its data this way. For normalization, 1 million high-quality reads were randomly selected from each sample, with every read carrying a distinct molecular identifier. Instead of being binned into consensus sequences, reads that shared molecular identifiers were thrown out. CDR3 identification, clonotype clustering and error correction used MiTCR with a Q25 quality threshold and the strictest error-elimination algorithm. Lower-bound total TCR beta diversity was estimated with a nonparametric unseen species model using Euler transformation. TCRdb reprocessed the public reads (quality trimming at Q25 with fastp, clone calling with MiXCR) and kept in-frame beta chains. When rows share a CDR3 protein, they turn into one entry using the most common DNA and genes. V and J calls and clone size were set by TCRdb, not the authors. This sample has approximately 1.5 million distinct CDR3 sequences in its table, and about 45% of those were observed once. The leading ten clones occupy about 3.8% of the sample.

Taken from cysteine to phenylalanine, the CDR3 has 13 residues. Left in the record is the CDR3 DNA by itself, 39 bases read in frame from the first base. CDR1 and CDR2, looked up from the germline V gene (reference sequence), are DFQATT and SNEGSKA. Systemically healthy Caucasian individuals from Russia, about 38 in total and aged roughly 6 to 100 years, were included as donors. Each donor gave 9 to 10 milliliters of peripheral blood, collected into EDTA-treated Vacutainer tubes. PBMCs were isolated by Ficoll-Paque density-gradient centrifugation, with at least 6 million obtained per sample. Trizol reagent was used to extract total RNA from the PBMCs, yielding at least 5 micrograms per sample. Naive CD45RAhigh/CD27high T cell percentages were measured by flow cytometry on a PBMC aliquot from every donor.

The chain is encoded by TRBV20-1 joined to TRBJ2-1; a tentative D call is TRBD2 (5 bases match). The source of this sequence is a woman aged 18-29 years in good health. Material for sequencing was blood. The bases read TGCGGGGTCCTAGAAGCGGACGGGAATGAGCAGTTCTTC. It encodes CGVLEADGNEQFF.